This entry lists 16 T cell receptor beta chains sequenced from one sample in a study of blood T cell repertoires in COVID-19. Some clones are missing from TCRdb's copy, which holds only in-frame ones; the method was immunoSEQ multiplex PCR. The table records approximately 140,000 clones, around 85% of them present only once. The material sequenced was peripheral blood. These receptors were collected from a woman aged 40 to 55 with active or convalescent COVID-19.

V and J are TRBV2 and TRBJ2-5, with D maybe TRBD1 (6 bases). CDR1 is SNHLY and CDR2 is FYNNEI in the germline V gene. Deletions cut 7 bases from V and 4 bases from J, with 16 bases between. The CDR3 totals 14 residues. Here the CDR3 reads CASTSQGRGETQYF. The CDR3 DNA sequence: TGTGCCAGCACGTCACAGGGTAGGGGAGAGACCCAGTACTTC.

The rearrangement uses TRBV6-5 and TRBJ1-5; tentatively, D is TRBD1 (5 bases). V was trimmed by 8 bases and J by 1 base, leaving 15 bases between them. Germline V gene lookup returns CDR1 MNHEY and CDR2 SVGAGI. This CDR3 region has 15 residues. Written as DNA, the CDR3 is TGTGCCAGCGGGCCTGGGAGGACAAGCAATCAGCCCCAGCATTTT. Translating gives CASGPGRTSNQPQHF.

V usage is TRBV5-8 and J usage is TRBJ1-2; D may be TRBD1 (5 bases). Germline CDR1 reads SGHTS; CDR2 reads YDEGEE. The ends were cut back, 6 bases at V and 6 bases at J, with 21 bases in the middle. This CDR3 spans 15 amino acids. The CDR3 is CASIRTGARAHGYTF. CDR3 sequence (DNA): TGTGCCAGCATCCGTACTGGGGCTCGGGCTCATGGCTACACCTTC.

This chain joins TRBV2 and TRBJ2-1, with TRBD2 identical over 7 bases. The CDR3 is 15 residues long. Germline trimming cut 6 bases from V and 6 bases from J; bases unmatched to any gene: 11. Looked up from germline, CDR1 is SNHLY and CDR2 is FYNNEI. Here the CDR3 reads CASRNTGTITNEQFF. The CDR3, as DNA: TGTGCCAGCAGAAATACCGGGACTATAACCAATGAGCAGTTCTTC.

This clone was recorded only once. The chain recombines TRBV5-5 with TRBJ1-1, with 7 bases identical to TRBD1. Germline V lookup: CDR1 SGHKS, CDR2 YYEKEE (reference sequence). This CDR3 is built from 13 residues. V lost 4 bases and J lost 5; bases outside the gene matches: 5. CDR3 bases: TGTGCCAGCAGCCATGACAGGGATACTGAAGCTTTCTTT. It is translated as CASSHDRDTEAFF.

This clone was detected many times. This rearrangement joins TRBV25-1 to TRBJ2-5; tentative D call: TRBD2 (7 bases). V was pared by 2 bases and J by 4 bases, with 17 bases between. The CDR3 has 16 amino acids. In germline, CDR1 is MGHDK, CDR2 SYGVNS. CDR3 coding DNA: TGTGCCAGCAGTGAAACCGGGACACCGGGAGGAGAGACCCAGTACTTC. Translating it yields CASSETGTPGGETQYF.

The chain carries TRBV19 and TRBJ1-5; D call uncertain. CDR3 length: 12 amino acids. V was shortened by 3 bases and J by 7 bases, with 7 bases between the two germline ends. Germline V lookup: CDR1 LNHDA, CDR2 SQIVND (reference sequence). The CDR3 protein is CASSIPVQPQHF. The CDR3 DNA is TGTGCCAGTAGTATCCCGGTCCAGCCCCAGCATTTT.

The rearrangement links TRBV11-2 to TRBJ2-7; 13 bases map to TRBD2. The CDR3 is made up of 17 amino acids. The germline V gene has CDR1 SGHAT and CDR2 FQNNGV. The V and J ends lost 7 bases and 2 bases, in that order; junction bases with no gene match: 11. The CDR3 is CASNPTSGGPLPYEQYF. The CDR3 region has the DNA TGTGCCAGCAACCCGACTAGCGGGGGGCCCCTCCCCTACGAGCAGTACTTC.

The chain links TRBV19 to TRBJ1-1, with D hard to call. This CDR3 contains 13 residues. Germline values: CDR1 LNHDA, CDR2 SQIVND (reference sequence). Trimming removed 7 bases at V and 5 bases at J, with 14 bases between. The CDR3 is CASNYGEGTEAFF. The CDR3 DNA reads TGTGCCAGTAACTACGGGGAGGGAACTGAAGCTTTCTTT. The variable domain in full, with the rest retrieved from reference TRBV19 and TRBJ1-1, is DGGITQSPKYLFRKEGQNVTLSCEQNLNHDAMYWYRQDPGQGLRLIYYSQIVNDFQKGDIAEGYSVSREKKESFPLTVTSAQKNPTAFYLCASNYGEGTEAFFGQGTRLTVV.

The V gene is TRBV5-1, the J gene TRBJ1-2, with D perhaps matching TRBD1 (5 bases). CDR1 and CDR2 (germline): SGHRS, YFSETQ. The V and J ends lost 0 bases and 8 bases respectively, with 11 bases between them. The CDR3 covers 13 residues. The CDR3 loop reads CASSLAGVGGYTF. The CDR3 nucleotides are TGCGCCAGCAGCTTGGCGGGGGTCGGCGGCTACACCTTC. The variable domain in full, with the rest retrieved from reference TRBV5-1 and TRBJ1-2, is KAGVTQTPRYLIKTRGQQVTLSCSPISGHRSVSWYQQTPGQGLQFLFEYFSETQRNKGNFPGRFSGRQFSNSRSEMNVSTLELGDSALYLCASSLAGVGGYTFGSGTRLTVV.

This clone was found once. V is TRBV6-6 and J is TRBJ2-7; 7 bases are shared with TRBD1. Trimming took 7 bases from V and 1 from J; bases not matched to a gene: 4. Germline CDR1 and CDR2: MNHNY and SVGAGI (reference sequence). The CDR3 runs 13 residues. The CDR3 nucleotides are TGTGCCAGCAAGAGGGACAGTTCCTACGAGCAGTACTTC. Its protein product is CASKRDSSYEQYF.

The V gene is TRBV5-6, the J gene TRBJ1-6; D uncertain. The germline CDR1 and CDR2 sequences are SGHDT and YYEEEE. The germline V and J ends were trimmed by 1 base and 10 bases, with 9 bases remaining between them. The CDR3 has 13 amino acids. The CDR3 loop is CASSLLESSPLHF. As DNA, the CDR3 is TGTGCCAGCAGCTTGCTTGAGAGCTCACCCCTCCACTTT.

V gene TRBV13 combines with J gene TRBJ2-1; 7 nucleotides align to TRBD1. The CDR3 runs to 16 residues. Unmatched junction bases numbered 8, after V lost 6 bases and J lost 0 bases. Germline loops: CDR1 PRHDT, CDR2 FYEKMQ (reference sequence). CDR3 amino acids: CASRGQTGRSYNEQFF. The CDR3 DNA follows: TGTGCCAGCAGGGGACAGACAGGGCGCTCCTACAATGAGCAGTTCTTC.

The gene calls are TRBV6-5 and TRBJ2-1; perhaps TRBD1 as D (5 bases). V was pared by 2 bases and J by 0 bases, with 8 bases between. CDR1 and CDR2 (germline): MNHEY, SVGAGI. CDR3 size: 15 residues. As DNA, the CDR3 is TGTGCCAGCAGTTACGGACAAGGCTCCTACAATGAGCAGTTCTTC. This translates into CASSYGQGSYNEQFF.

This clone was observed once. J is TRBJ1-2 and V is TRBV19; D ambiguous. V was clipped by 6 bases and J by 7 bases, with 15 bases between them. CDR3 length equals 13 residues. CDR1 LNHDA and CDR2 SQIVND come from the germline V gene (reference sequence). CDR3 in DNA: TGTGCCAGTAGCCCCGACCTACTAGTTGGCTACACCTTC. It is translated as CASSPDLLVGYTF.

The chain is built from TRBV16 and TRBJ2-7; a possible D gene is TRBD1 (6 bases). The CDR3 contains 13 residues. V was cut by 7 bases and J by 8 bases, with 18 bases left in between. CDR1 and CDR2 from the germline V gene are KGHSY and FQNENV. Written as DNA, the CDR3 is TGTGCCAGCACCTTACAGGGTGTAGTCAAGCAGTACTTC. It codes for CASTLQGVVKQYF.